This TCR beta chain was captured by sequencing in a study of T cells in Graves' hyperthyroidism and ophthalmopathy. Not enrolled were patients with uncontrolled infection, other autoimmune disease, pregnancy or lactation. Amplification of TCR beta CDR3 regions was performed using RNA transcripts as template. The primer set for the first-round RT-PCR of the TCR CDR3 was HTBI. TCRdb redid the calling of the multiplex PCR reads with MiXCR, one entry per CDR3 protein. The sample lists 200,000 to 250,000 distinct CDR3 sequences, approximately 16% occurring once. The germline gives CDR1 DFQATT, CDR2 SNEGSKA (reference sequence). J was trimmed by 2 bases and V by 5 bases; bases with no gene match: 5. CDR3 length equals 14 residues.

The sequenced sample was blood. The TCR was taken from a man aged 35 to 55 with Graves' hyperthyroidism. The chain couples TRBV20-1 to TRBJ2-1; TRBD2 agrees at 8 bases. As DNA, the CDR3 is TGCAGTGCTCGCGGGAGGATGACCTACAATGAGCAGTTCTTC. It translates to CSARGRMTYNEQFF.